These 21 T cell receptor beta chains were sequenced from one sample in a study of human thymus T cells (TCRdb year 2020). Thymus tissue was collected as surgical resects that were removed during corrective cardiac surgery. Library generation was performed with the immunoSEQ multiplex PCR assay. The source is immuneACCESS, and TCRdb retained only in-frame sequences with V and J called. Part of the clones is not carried over; for the studies checked, unresolved V genes explain less than half of this, and the remainder is unexplained. The table for this sample lists fewer than 85,000 clones; roughly 94% of them were counted only once. The ten biggest clones cover approximately 0.031% of the sample. Sequenced sample: thymus tissue. Receptors originate from a girl under three years old with a congenital heart defect but otherwise immunologically healthy.

The CDR3 DNA follows: TGCGCCAGCAGCCAAGGCTGGGCAACAGGGGACAATGAGCAGTTCTTC. It is translated as CASSQGWATGDNEQFF. The gene calls are TRBV4-1 and TRBJ2-1; 7 bases are shared with TRBD1. CDR1 and CDR2 from the germline V gene are MGHRA and YSYEKL. The CDR3 consists of 16 residues. V gave up 1 base and J gave up 5 bases; unmatched junction bases: 8.

The gene calls are TRBV4-1 and TRBJ2-1, with unresolved D. Deletions cut 3 bases from V and 10 bases from J, with 10 bases between. The CDR3 is made up of 12 amino acids. The germline V gene has CDR1 MGHRA and CDR2 YSYEKL. The CDR3 here is CASSQDPGEQFF. CDR3 in DNA: TGCGCCAGCAGCCAGGATCCAGGAGAGCAGTTCTTC.

The V and J genes are TRBV6-1 and TRBJ2-7, with D perhaps matching TRBD1 or TRBD2 (5 bases each). The germline V and J ends were trimmed by 6 bases and 5 bases, with 11 bases remaining between them. This CDR3 has 12 residues. CDR1 and CDR2 from the germline V gene are MNHNS and SASEGT. DNA for the CDR3: TGTGCCAGCAGAGGGGACGTCGACGAGCAGTACTTC. Its protein product is CASRGDVDEQYF.

The V and J genes are TRBV5-6 and TRBJ1-1, with D perhaps matching TRBD1 (5 bases). Deletions cut 4 bases from V and 4 bases from J, with 20 bases between. The CDR3 totals 16 residues. CDR1 and CDR2 from the germline V gene are SGHDT and YYEEEE. The CDR3 coding sequence is TGTGCCAGCAGCCCCCCCTGCCGGGGCCTGAGCACTGAAGCTTTCTTT. Translating it yields CASSPPCRGLSTEAFF. Looking up the rest from reference TRBV5-6 and TRBJ1-1 gives the full variable domain: DAGVTQSPTHLIKTRGQQVTLRCSPKSGHDTVSWYQQALGQGPQFIFQYYEEEERQRGNFPDRFSGHQFPNYSSELNVNALLLGDSALYLCASSPPCRGLSTEAFFGQGTRLTVV.

The J gene is TRBJ2-1, the V gene TRBV6-4; 8 positions agree with TRBD1. From germline, CDR1 is MRHNA and CDR2 SNTAGT. The V and J ends lost 0 bases and 6 bases, in that order; junction bases with no gene match: 13. CDR3 size: 18 residues. CDR3 loop: CASSDSHRGKESGNEQFF. In DNA form, the CDR3 reads TGTGCCAGCAGTGACTCCCACAGGGGGAAGGAATCGGGCAATGAGCAGTTCTTC.

The chain carries TRBV25-1 and TRBJ1-4; TRBD1 agrees at 9 bases. The CDR3 runs 17 residues. J gave up 6 bases and V 8 bases, and 16 bases lay outside the gene matches. The germline V gene encodes CDR1 MGHDK and CDR2 SYGVNS. CDR3 sequence (DNA): TGTGCCAGCTCAACTAAGTCCGGGACAGGGTTGTATGAAAAACTGTTTTTT. Encoded protein: CASSTKSGTGLYEKLFF.

The V gene is TRBV7-6, the J gene TRBJ2-1, with 12 bases matching TRBD2. Losses at the gene ends were 1 base for V and 10 bases for J; bases not matched to a gene: 8. Germline V CDR1 and CDR2: SGHVS, FNYEAQ. CDR3 size: 16 residues. The CDR3 is CASSLVIPSGRAEQFF. The CDR3 DNA reads TGTGCCAGCAGCTTAGTTATTCCTAGCGGGAGGGCGGAGCAGTTCTTC.

The J gene is TRBJ2-7, the V gene TRBV21-1. TRBV21-1 is a listed pseudogene. The CDR3 covers 16 residues. The CDR3 nucleotides are TGTGCCAGCAGCTCTCGGGTGGGGATCCTCTACTCCGAGCAGTACTTC. Translation gives CASSSRVGILYSEQYF.

This chain uses TRBV7-3 with TRBJ2-3; possibly TRBD2 for D (6 bases). With 4 bases removed from V and 1 base from J, the gap between germline ends came to 12 bases. CDR3 length: 15 amino acids. Germline loops: CDR1 SGHTA, CDR2 FQGTGA. The CDR3 nucleotides read TGTGCCAGCAGCTCCGTTGGAGGGGGCACAGATACGCAGTATTTT. Amino acids: CASSSVGGGTDTQYF.

This chain connects TRBV6-6 to TRBJ2-2; D is uncertain. The CDR3 length is 13 residues. The germline V gene has CDR1 MNHNY and CDR2 SVGAGI (reference sequence). Trimming removed 7 bases from V and 7 bases from J, with 13 bases in between. CDR3 DNA: TGTGCCAGCACGTACTTACCGGGCGGGGAGCTGTTTTTT. This translates into CASTYLPGGELFF.

The chain has TRBV27 and TRBJ1-1, with 8 bases identical to TRBD1. The germline V gene has CDR1 MNHEY and CDR2 SMNVEV (reference sequence). The CDR3 contains 16 residues. Losses at the gene ends were 5 bases for V and 6 bases for J; bases not matched to a gene: 14. Written as DNA, the CDR3 is TGTGCCAGCAGTCCACACCCCGACAGGGGAAGACCTGAAGCTTTCTTT. This codes for CASSPHPDRGRPEAFF.

The CDR3 region is CASSLTPLEDEQYF. The CDR3 DNA reads TGTGCCAGCAGCTTAACGCCACTAGAGGACGAGCAGTACTTC. The chain recombines TRBV11-2 with TRBJ2-7; D is possibly TRBD2 (5 bases). The V end was cut by 2 bases, the J end by 5 bases, with 13 bases between. Germline assignment: CDR1 SGHAT and CDR2 FQNNGV. CDR3 length: 14 amino acids.

V gene TRBV7-6 combines with J gene TRBJ2-7, with 7 bases that match TRBD2. J lost 6 bases, V lost 0 bases, and 14 bases had no gene match. Germline V lookup: CDR1 SGHVS, CDR2 FNYEAQ. CDR3 length: 17 amino acids. CDR3 DNA sequence: TGTGCCAGCAGCTTAGCGACGGGGGAGGGCCGGTTGGGCGAGCAGTACTTC. This codes for CASSLATGEGRLGEQYF.

The chain has TRBV6-4 and TRBJ2-2, with 11 bases that match TRBD2. Germline V gives CDR1 MRHNA, CDR2 SNTAGT. The V segment lost 9 bases and the J segment 2 bases; nucleotides outside the gene matches: 17. The CDR3 totals 19 residues. The CDR3: CASRNSSGRRDRNTGELFF. CDR3 bases: TGTGCCAGTCGAAATTCTAGCGGGAGGAGAGATCGTAACACCGGGGAGCTGTTTTTT.

CDR3 DNA: TGCGCCAGCAGCCAAGATTCCGGACAGGGGAACACCGGGGAGCTGTTTTTT. Translated, it gives CASSQDSGQGNTGELFF. The chain couples TRBV4-3 to TRBJ2-2; TRBD1 matches 8 bases. There are 17 residues in the CDR3. Germline trimming cut 0 bases from V and 1 base from J; bases unmatched to any gene: 4. Germline V gene sequence: CDR1 LGHNA, CDR2 YSLEER.

The chain joins TRBV6-6 to TRBJ1-3; TRBD1 agrees at 9 bases. The CDR3 is made up of 12 amino acids. J lost 6 bases, V lost 10 bases, and 4 bases had no gene match. Germline V gene data show CDR1 as MNHNY and CDR2 as SVGAGI (reference sequence). The CDR3 DNA is TGTGCCACGAGACAGGGGGAAAACACCATATATTTT. It encodes CATRQGENTIYF.

The chain combines TRBV19 with TRBJ1-2, with 7 bases fitting TRBD1. The CDR3 totals 15 residues. V lost 5 bases, J lost 4 bases, and 10 bases stayed unmatched. Germline V gene sequence: CDR1 LNHDA, CDR2 SQIVND (reference sequence). The CDR3 DNA reads as TGTGCCAGTAGTGATAACAGGGGTGGAGGCTATGGCTACACCTTC. Translating gives CASSDNRGGGYGYTF.

The J gene is TRBJ2-7, the V gene TRBV5-1, with 10 bases that match TRBD2. CDR1 and CDR2 (germline): SGHRS, YFSETQ. The CDR3 is made up of 14 amino acids. V was pared by 4 bases and J by 4 bases, with 5 bases of the junction left unmatched. The CDR3 bases are TGCGCCAGCAGCCGACTAGCGGGCGAATACGAGCAGTACTTC. Protein sequence: CASSRLAGEYEQYF.

V usage is TRBV19 and J usage is TRBJ1-2, with D unclear. Trimming cost V 0 bases and J 2 bases, with 19 bases left between them. This CDR3 contains 18 residues. Germline V gene lookup returns CDR1 LNHDA and CDR2 SQIVND (reference sequence). CDR3 in amino acids: CASSIDPKRQWWNYGYTF. DNA for the CDR3: TGTGCCAGTAGTATAGACCCGAAACGGCAATGGTGGAACTATGGCTACACCTTC.

In this sample, this clone turned up once. V usage is TRBV4-2 and J usage is TRBJ1-2; no reliable D call. The CDR3 is 15 residues long. The V and J ends lost 0 bases and 4 bases respectively, with 12 bases between them. Germline V gene sequence: CDR1 LGHNA, CDR2 YNFKEQ. The CDR3 DNA reads as TGTGCCAGCAGCCAAGAAGTGGTAACGATCTATGGCTACACCTTC. This translates into CASSQEVVTIYGYTF.

The CDR3 region is CASSLGPYNEQFF. CDR3 nucleotides: TGTGCCAGCAGCTTGGGACCCTACAATGAGCAGTTCTTC. The gene calls are TRBV7-3 and TRBJ2-1; TRBD1 or TRBD2 may be the D gene (5 bases each). The germline CDR1 and CDR2 sequences are SGHTA and FQGTGA. CDR3 length: 13 residues. V was shortened by 3 bases and J by 2 bases, with 5 bases between the two germline ends.